This TCR beta chain was retrieved from a study of OX40 agonist ivuxolimab in advanced cancers. Method: immunoSEQ multiplex PCR; TCRdb's copy keeps in-frame clones and lacks some. The sample holds about 43,000 clones, roughly 86% seen once. The V gene lost 0 bases and the J gene lost 0 bases, with 13 bases spanning the gap. Per germline, CDR1 SGDLS and CDR2 YYNGEE. This CDR3 has 16 residues. The sample in question was CD4+ or CD8+ T cells sorted from blood, obtained in a trial of the OX40 agonist ivuxolimab. The chain is built from TRBV9 and TRBJ2-7; D is perhaps TRBD2 (5 bases). This receptor was taken from an adult with an advanced solid tumor such as melanoma, head and neck, liver or kidney cancer. The DNA of the CDR3 is TGTGCCAGCAGCGTAGGAGGCGAAGCGGTCTCCTACGAGCAGTACTTC. It codes for CASSVGGEAVSYEQYF.